Each of the 27 T cell receptor beta chains below was sequenced from the same sample in a study of T-cell memory formation after mild COVID-19. TCRdb ran MiXCR on the 5' RACE reads and lists one entry per CDR3 protein. The data hold a few hundred thousand distinct CDR3 sequences, with 16% observed a single time. The specimen was PBMCs or a T cell subset sorted from them (not recorded which). Receptors originate from a man between 18 and 35 years old who had mild COVID-19 (a few samples of this study predate the infection). Cell type and time point are not known.

This chain joins TRBV20-1 and TRBJ1-2; D not resolved. Germline CDR1 DFQATT, CDR2 SNEGSKA (reference sequence). The CDR3 is 14 amino acids. V lost 4 bases, J lost 3 bases, and 15 bases lay in between. CDR3 protein: CSAIGRPSYYGYTF. CDR3 in DNA: TGCAGTGCTATTGGCCGGCCGTCATACTATGGCTACACCTTC.

The table lists this clonotype with a few counts. The chain carries TRBV18 and TRBJ1-2, with 7 bases aligning to TRBD1. CDR3 size: 15 residues. V was clipped by 4 bases and J by 2 bases; unmatched bases: 7. Germline CDR1 is KGHSH and CDR2 is LQKENI. As DNA, the CDR3 is TGTGCCAGCTCACTATGGGACAGCACCAACTATGGCTACACCTTC. Protein: CASSLWDSTNYGYTF.

This clonotype was seen at least ten times. The chain couples TRBV28 to TRBJ1-1; TRBD1 is a possible D gene (5 bases). This CDR3 spans 14 amino acids. CDR1 MDHEN and CDR2 SYDVKM come from the germline V gene. The V and J ends lost 2 bases and 5 bases respectively, with 12 bases between them. The CDR3 reads CASSLGGVRTEAFF. CDR3 DNA sequence: TGTGCCAGCAGTTTAGGAGGGGTGAGAACTGAAGCTTTCTTT. Based on the CDR3 plus reference TRBV28 and TRBJ1-1, the full variable domain is DVKVTQSSRYLVKRTGEKVFLECVQDMDHENMFWYRQDPGLGLRLIYFSYDVKMKEKGDIPEGYSVSREKKERFSLILESASTNQTSMYLCASSLGGVRTEAFFGQGTRLTVV.

This clonotype appeared a few times. The rearrangement joins TRBV9 to TRBJ2-3; 7 bases are shared with TRBD2. Germline trimming cut 1 base from V and 2 bases from J; bases unmatched to any gene: 19. Per the germline V gene, CDR1 is SGDLS and CDR2 is YYNGEE. The CDR3 totals 20 residues. The DNA of the CDR3 is TGTGCCAGCAGCGTAACCCTGGGGGGAGGGGCGCCTTATTACACAGATACGCAGTATTTT. The encoded protein is CASSVTLGGGAPYYTDTQYF.

This clonotype has just a few counts. The rearrangement links TRBV19 to TRBJ1-2; 8 bases are a match to TRBD1. Per germline, CDR1 LNHDA and CDR2 SQIVND (reference sequence). V was pared by 5 bases and J by 7 bases, with 6 bases of the junction left unmatched. There are 13 residues in the CDR3. The CDR3 spells CASSGRGRLGYTF. The CDR3 coding sequence is TGTGCCAGTAGTGGCAGGGGGCGTCTTGGCTACACCTTC.

The J gene is TRBJ1-1, the V gene TRBV6-2 or TRBV6-3; no reliable D call. Trimming stripped 4 bases from V and 13 bases from J, with 16 bases between. In germline, CDR1 is MNHEY, CDR2 SVGEGT. The length of the CDR3 is 12 residues. CDR3 sequence reads: CASSFRGIQGFF. The CDR3 DNA reads as TGTGCCAGCAGTTTCCGAGGAATTCAAGGTTTCTTT.

This clonotype was seen at least ten times. The chain uses TRBV6-5 and TRBJ1-1, with a weak D call TRBD1 (5 bases). CDR1 is MNHEY, CDR2 SVGAGI, per germline. The CDR3 spans 15 residues. V was trimmed by 6 bases and J by 2 bases, leaving 16 bases between them. This CDR3 is CASSYRSQGNTEAFF. As DNA, the CDR3 is TGTGCCAGCAGCTATCGGAGTCAGGGTAACACTGAAGCTTTCTTT.

This sequence joins TRBV6-1 and TRBJ1-5, with 7 bases fitting TRBD1. Looked up from germline, CDR1 is MNHNS and CDR2 is SASEGT. The CDR3 has 16 residues. V dropped 4 bases and J dropped 2; count of bases not matched to a gene: 8. The CDR3 here is CASSVEGGAGNQPQHF. DNA for the CDR3: TGTGCCAGCAGTGTTGAAGGGGGCGCGGGCAATCAGCCCCAGCATTTT.

This clonotype showed up many times. The rearrangement links TRBV20-1 to TRBJ2-5; 9 bases line up with TRBD2. Germline CDR1 DFQATT, CDR2 SNEGSKA (reference sequence). V shed 6 bases, J shed 5 bases, and the junction held 7 bases outside the gene matches. The CDR3 has 13 amino acids. The CDR3 nucleotides are TGCAGTGCGCCCGGGACTAGCCTGGAGACCCAGTACTTC. Its translation is CSAPGTSLETQYF.

In its sample, this clonotype was seen a few times. The chain has TRBV28 and TRBJ2-6, with D uncertain. Deletions cut 3 bases from V and 0 bases from J, with 9 bases between. Germline loops: CDR1 MDHEN, CDR2 SYDVKM. This CDR3 has 16 residues. Here the CDR3 reads CASSLIGSSGANVLTF. CDR3 sequence (DNA): TGTGCCAGCAGTTTGATTGGGTCCTCTGGGGCCAACGTCCTGACTTTC.

The rearrangement uses TRBV28 and TRBJ1-2; D uncertain. Looked up from germline, CDR1 is MDHEN and CDR2 is SYDVKM. The CDR3 runs to 16 residues. V was clipped by 7 bases and J by 0 bases, with 18 bases between them. The CDR3 nucleotides read TGTGCCAGCAACCCAACCGGGTCCCGAACTAACTATGGCTACACCTTC. Encoded protein: CASNPTGSRTNYGYTF.

This chain connects TRBV2 to TRBJ1-1, with TRBD1 matching 7 bases. Trimming took 7 bases from V and 4 from J; bases not matched to a gene: 3. Germline-derived CDR1 and CDR2 are SNHLY and FYNNEI. The CDR3 spans 12 residues. The CDR3 region is CASTGGITEAFF. The CDR3 DNA is TGTGCCAGCACAGGGGGGATCACTGAAGCTTTCTTT.

The chain has TRBV2 and TRBJ2-4; a possible D gene is TRBD1 (5 bases). The V gene's germline CDR1 is SNHLY and CDR2 FYNNEI. V lost 7 bases and J lost 9, with 13 bases in between. This CDR3 comprises 12 residues. The DNA for the CDR3 is TGTGCCAGCAAAGGACATGATGGCATTCAGTACTTC. The encoded protein is CASKGHDGIQYF. The variable domain in full, completed from reference TRBV2 and TRBJ2-4, reads EPEVTQTPSHQVTQMGQEVILRCVPISNHLYFYWYRQILGQKVEFLVSFYNNEISEKSEIFDDQFSVERPDGSNFTLKIRSTKLEDSAMYFCASKGHDGIQYFGAGTRLSVL.

J is TRBJ1-5 and V is TRBV15; D remains unclear. Germline V lookup: CDR1 LNHNV, CDR2 YYDKDF (reference sequence). The CDR3 spans 14 residues. Trimming left V 0 bases short and J 4 bases short, with 7 bases between. The CDR3 bases are TGTGCCACCAGCAGAGATATTGGGAATCAGCCCCAGCATTTT. This codes for CATSRDIGNQPQHF.

The chain carries TRBV12-3 or TRBV12-4 and TRBJ2-5, with 12 bases lining up with TRBD1. The J segment lost 5 bases and the V segment lost 6 bases, leaving 4 bases of the junction unmatched. The CDR3 has 14 amino acids. The DNA for the CDR3 is TGTGCCAGCAGGGGACAGGGGGCTGTGGAGACCCAGTACTTC. Amino acid sequence: CASRGQGAVETQYF.

This clonotype has just a few counts. The V gene is TRBV4-2, the J gene TRBJ2-4; 7 positions match TRBD1. V dropped 0 bases and J dropped 5; count of bases not matched to a gene: 4. The CDR3 runs 15 residues. Per germline, CDR1 LGHNA and CDR2 YNFKEQ. CDR3 sequence reads: CASSQDEQGENIQYF. The CDR3, as DNA: TGTGCCAGCAGCCAAGATGAGCAGGGGGAAAACATTCAGTACTTC.

This clonotype came up many times. V gene TRBV6-5 combines with J gene TRBJ2-5; D perhaps matches TRBD2 (5 bases). This CDR3 has 12 amino acids. Trimming pared 5 bases from V and 6 bases from J, leaving 10 bases between. Germline lookup yields CDR1 MNHEY and CDR2 SVGAGI. This CDR3 reads CASSARGKTQYF. The DNA of the CDR3 is TGTGCCAGCAGTGCCCGGGGAAAGACCCAGTACTTC.

The chain couples TRBV5-1 to TRBJ1-2; TRBD1 might be the D (6 bases). The V gene lost 4 bases and the J gene lost 7 bases, with 14 bases spanning the gap. CDR3 length: 13 amino acids. Per the germline V gene, CDR1 is SGHRS and CDR2 is YFSETQ. CDR3 DNA sequence: TGCGCCAGCAGCCAGGGACAACTAGGTGGCTACACCTTC. Its translation: CASSQGQLGGYTF.

This clonotype occurred a few times. The V gene is TRBV7-8, the J gene TRBJ2-2; D might be TRBD2 (6 bases). V was shortened by 0 bases and J by 2 bases, with 10 bases between the two germline ends. CDR3 size: 16 residues. Germline V gene lookup returns CDR1 SGHVS and CDR2 FQNEAQ. The CDR3 protein is CASSLAEGLNTGELFF. The CDR3 coding sequence is TGTGCCAGCAGCTTAGCGGAGGGGCTTAACACCGGGGAGCTGTTTTTT.

This clonotype came up a few times. This sequence joins TRBV7-9 and TRBJ1-5, with D possibly being TRBD1 (6 bases). Trimming took 8 bases from V and 5 from J, leaving 13 bases between them. CDR3 length equals 13 residues. Per the germline V gene, CDR1 is SEHNR and CDR2 is FQNEAQ (reference sequence). Here the CDR3 reads CASSEGGDQPQHF. CDR3 nucleotide sequence: TGTGCCAGCTCTGAGGGGGGTGATCAGCCCCAGCATTTT.

The table lists this clonotype with many counts. The genes are TRBV5-1 and TRBJ2-7; possibly TRBD1 or TRBD2 for D (7 bases each). V lost 6 bases and J 2 bases, leaving 24 bases between the germline ends. The CDR3 has 17 amino acids. Germline CDR1 reads SGHRS; CDR2 reads YFSETQ. The CDR3 coding sequence is TGCGCCAGCACCCCCAGGGGGGGGACACCGCTACCCTACGAGCAGTACTTC. Protein: CASTPRGGTPLPYEQYF.

This chain uses TRBV5-1 with TRBJ2-7, with D tentatively TRBD1 or TRBD2 (5 bases each). V gave up 0 bases and J gave up 2 bases, with 12 bases separating them. Germline assignment: CDR1 SGHRS and CDR2 YFSETQ. This CDR3 is 15 amino acids long. DNA of the CDR3: TGCGCCAGCAGCTTGGAGGGACGGAAGACCTACGAGCAGTACGTC. The encoded protein is CASSLEGRKTYEQYV.

The chain couples TRBV9 to TRBJ2-3, with D perhaps TRBD1 (5 bases). Germline loops: CDR1 SGDLS, CDR2 YYNGEE. The CDR3 runs 15 residues. V was pared by 0 bases and J by 7 bases, with 15 bases between. Here the CDR3 reads CASSVGQGWWNTQYF. The CDR3 bases are TGTGCCAGCAGCGTAGGGCAGGGTTGGTGGAATACGCAGTATTTT. The full variable domain, rest sourced from reference TRBV9 and TRBJ2-3, is DSGVTQTPKHLITATGQRVTLRCSPRSGDLSVYWYQQSLDQGLQFLIQYYNGEERAKGNILERFSAQQFPDLHSELNLSSLELGDSALYFCASSVGQGWWNTQYFGPGTRLTVL.

The genes are TRBV6-5 and TRBJ1-4; D is unresolved. Trimming took off 6 bases at V and 0 bases at J, with 11 bases between the two ends. Germline CDR1 and CDR2: MNHEY and SVGAGI. The CDR3 consists of 15 residues. In DNA form, the CDR3 reads TGTGCCAGCAGATCCTCCCTTGCAACTAATGAAAAACTGTTTTTT. It yields the protein CASRSSLATNEKLFF.

This clonotype was detected a few times. The chain couples TRBV12-3 or TRBV12-4 to TRBJ2-1; 7 bases map to TRBD2. The trim removed 5 bases at V and 11 bases at J, leaving 9 bases unmatched. This CDR3 region has 13 residues. In DNA form, the CDR3 reads TGTGCCAGCAGTAGCGGGGCGGCTTGGAAGCAGTTCTTC. Translation gives CASSSGAAWKQFF.

The chain is built from TRBV20-1 and TRBJ2-3; unclear D gene. The CDR3 is made up of 13 amino acids. The V end was cut by 3 bases, the J end by 4 bases, with 11 bases between. Germline V gene data show CDR1 as DFQATT and CDR2 as SNEGSKA (reference sequence). The CDR3 nucleotides read TGCAGTGCTAGCTCCTCTGGGGCAGATACGCAGTATTTT. Translation: CSASSSGADTQYF.

This clonotype was detected ten times or more. CDR3 sequence reads: CASGTENTGELFF. CDR3 in DNA: TGTGCCAGCGGTACGGAAAACACCGGGGAGCTGTTTTTT. The chain combines TRBV7-9 with TRBJ2-2, with D uncertain. Trimming left V 8 bases short and J 2 bases short, with 9 bases between. In germline, CDR1 is SEHNR, CDR2 FQNEAQ (reference sequence). The CDR3 spans 13 residues. Full variable domain (outside the CDR3, taken from reference TRBV7-9 and TRBJ2-2): DTGVSQNPRHKITKRGQNVTFRCDPISEHNRLYWYRQTLGQGPEFLTYFQNEAQLEKSRLLSDRFSAERPKGSFSTLEIQRTEQGDSAMYLCASGTENTGELFFGEGSRLTVL.